This record looks at one T cell receptor (beta chain) sequence and its context. With 0 bases removed from V and 8 bases from J, the gap between germline ends came to 11 bases. Germline lookup yields CDR1 SGHTS and CDR2 YDEGEE. This CDR3 comprises 13 residues. On cycle 4 day 1 and cycle 7 day 1, as well as at baseline, blood was sampled. Libraries were prepared by immunoSEQ multiplex PCR; TCRdb keeps only in-frame clonotypes and omits some of them. Among 100,000 to 110,000 clones listed, roughly 90% were seen once. The data were taken from a study of OX40 agonist ivuxolimab in advanced cancers. Study background: Patients in the trial were receiving intravenous ivuxolimab every 2 weeks, at doses of 0.01 to 10 mg/kg.

The sample was CD4+ or CD8+ T cells sorted from blood, taken in a trial of the OX40 agonist ivuxolimab. The sequence derives from an adult with an advanced solid tumor such as melanoma, head and neck, liver or kidney cancer. The V call is TRBV5-8, the J call TRBJ1-2; possible D gene TRBD1, 5 bases. CDR3 residues: CASSLDGAGGYTF. CDR3 in DNA: TGTGCCAGCAGCTTGGACGGAGCAGGGGGCTACACCTTC.